This entry describes one TCR beta chain. V was clipped by 5 bases and J by 6 bases; unmatched bases: 8. The CDR3 sequence is 14 residues long. The germline CDR1 and CDR2 sequences are MNHEY and SVGAGI. This sample is part of a study of blood T cell repertoires in COVID-19. In the study overall: COVID-19 samples from acute and convalescent phases originated in the United States, Italy and Spain.

Methods used by the authors: Amplification from reference gene primers served as the basis for estimated nucleated cell counts. The table came from immunoSEQ multiplex PCR; TCRdb's copy has only in-frame clones and leaves some out. D and trimming were read from the DNA, whereas the V and J calls and clone size are those reported in that table. The table includes more than 140,000 clones, 65% to 90% detected once. The rearrangement joins TRBV6-5 to TRBJ2-3, with TRBD2 matching 7 bases. Material: peripheral blood. This receptor was identified in a woman in her forties or fifties in a cohort sampled during active or convalescent COVID-19. The CDR3 protein is CASSSGVGVDTQYF. CDR3 sequence (DNA): TGTGCCAGCAGTAGCGGGGTTGGGGTGGATACGCAGTATTTT.